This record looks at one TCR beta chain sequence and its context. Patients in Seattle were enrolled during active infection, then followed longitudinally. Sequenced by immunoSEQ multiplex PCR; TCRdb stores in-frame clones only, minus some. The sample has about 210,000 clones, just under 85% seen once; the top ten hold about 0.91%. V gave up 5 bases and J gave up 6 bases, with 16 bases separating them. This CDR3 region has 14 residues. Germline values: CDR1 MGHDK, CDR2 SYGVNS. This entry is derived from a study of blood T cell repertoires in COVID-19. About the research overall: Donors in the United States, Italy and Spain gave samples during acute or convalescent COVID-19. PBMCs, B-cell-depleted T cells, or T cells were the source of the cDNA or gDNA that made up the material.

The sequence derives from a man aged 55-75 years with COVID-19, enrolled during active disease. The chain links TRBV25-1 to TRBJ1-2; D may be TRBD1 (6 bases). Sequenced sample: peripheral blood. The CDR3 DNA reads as TGTGCCAGCAGTCCACGGACAGAGAATAATGGCTACACCTTC. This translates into CASSPRTENNGYTF.